This TCR beta chain was captured in a study of cytomegalovirus exposure and HLA in healthy donors. A remark on this clone: Antigen unknown.

Amplification used 60 Vbeta primers and 13 Jbeta primers. Method: immunoSEQ multiplex PCR; TCRdb's copy keeps in-frame clones and lacks some. This table holds about 200,000 clones, roughly 80% found once. Among the donors, all were healthy bone marrow donors. Study observations and caveats: When analyzed later, the rates of TCR association showed variation by HLA locus, with DRB1 the most and HLA-C the fewest.

This receptor was obtained from a male donor in good health and CMV-seropositive. The sequenced sample was PBMCs.

The CDR3 is CASSPRDSLYEQYF. DNA of the CDR3: TGTGCCAGCAGCCCCCGGGACAGTCTTTACGAGCAGTACTTC. The chain links TRBV5-4 to TRBJ2-7; 7 bases line up with TRBD1. The V gene end was trimmed by 4 bases and the J gene end by 4 bases; junction bases not matched to a gene: 8. The CDR3 runs to 14 residues. Germline CDR1 SGHNT, CDR2 YYREEE (reference sequence).